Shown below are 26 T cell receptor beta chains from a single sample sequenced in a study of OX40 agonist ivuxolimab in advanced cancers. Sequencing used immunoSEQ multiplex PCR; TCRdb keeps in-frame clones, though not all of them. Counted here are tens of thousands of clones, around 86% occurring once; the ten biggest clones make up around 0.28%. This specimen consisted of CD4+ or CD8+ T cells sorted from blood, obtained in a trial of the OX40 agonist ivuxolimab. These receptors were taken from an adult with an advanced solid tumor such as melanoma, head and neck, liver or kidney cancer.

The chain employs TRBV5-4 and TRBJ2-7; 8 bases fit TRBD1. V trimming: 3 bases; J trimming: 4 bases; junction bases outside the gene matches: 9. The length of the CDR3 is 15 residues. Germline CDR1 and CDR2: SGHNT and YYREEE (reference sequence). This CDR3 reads CASSSGSRQGYEQYF. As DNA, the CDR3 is TGTGCCAGCAGCTCGGGCTCTAGACAGGGGTACGAGCAGTACTTC.

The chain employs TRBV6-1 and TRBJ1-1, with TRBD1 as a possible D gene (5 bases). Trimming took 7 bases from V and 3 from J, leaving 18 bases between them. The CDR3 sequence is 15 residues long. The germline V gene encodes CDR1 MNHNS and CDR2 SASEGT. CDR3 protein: CASNRDGGPYTEAFF. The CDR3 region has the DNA TGTGCCAGCAATAGGGACGGAGGACCCTACACTGAAGCTTTCTTT.

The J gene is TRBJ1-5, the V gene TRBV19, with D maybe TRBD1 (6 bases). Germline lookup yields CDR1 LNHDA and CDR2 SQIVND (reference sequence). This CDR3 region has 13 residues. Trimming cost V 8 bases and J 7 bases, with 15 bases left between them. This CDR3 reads CASAPGHAQPQHF. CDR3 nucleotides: TGTGCCAGTGCCCCGGGACACGCGCAGCCCCAGCATTTT.

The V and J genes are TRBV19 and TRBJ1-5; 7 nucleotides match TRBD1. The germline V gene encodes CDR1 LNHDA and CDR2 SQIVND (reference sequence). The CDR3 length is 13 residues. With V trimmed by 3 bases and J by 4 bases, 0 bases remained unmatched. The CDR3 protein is CASSMTGNQPQHF. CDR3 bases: TGTGCCAGTAGTATGACAGGGAATCAGCCCCAGCATTTT. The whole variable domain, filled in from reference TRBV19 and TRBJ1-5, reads DGGITQSPKYLFRKEGQNVTLSCEQNLNHDAMYWYRQDPGQGLRLIYYSQIVNDFQKGDIAEGYSVSREKKESFPLTVTSAQKNPTAFYLCASSMTGNQPQHFGDGTRLSIL.

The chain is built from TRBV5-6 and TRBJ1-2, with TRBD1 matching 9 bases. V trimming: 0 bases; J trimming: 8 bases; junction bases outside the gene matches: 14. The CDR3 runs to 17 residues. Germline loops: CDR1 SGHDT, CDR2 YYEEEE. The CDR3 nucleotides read TGTGCCAGCAGCTTGGTCAGGAACAGGGGGCAGTTCTGGGGCTACACCTTC. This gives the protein CASSLVRNRGQFWGYTF.

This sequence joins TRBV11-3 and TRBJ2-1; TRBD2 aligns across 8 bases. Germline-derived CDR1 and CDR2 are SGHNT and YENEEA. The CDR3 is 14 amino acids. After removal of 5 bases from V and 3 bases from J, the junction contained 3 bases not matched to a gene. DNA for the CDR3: TGTGCCAGCAGCCGGCGGGGGGTCTACAATGAGCAGTTCTTC. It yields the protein CASSRRGVYNEQFF.

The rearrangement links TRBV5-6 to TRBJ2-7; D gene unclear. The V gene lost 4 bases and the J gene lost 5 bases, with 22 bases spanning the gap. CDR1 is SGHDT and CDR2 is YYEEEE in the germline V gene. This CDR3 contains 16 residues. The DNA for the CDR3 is TGTGCCAGCAGCCCTTATCGGGTGGGCCGCGGACACGAGCAGTACTTC. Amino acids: CASSPYRVGRGHEQYF.

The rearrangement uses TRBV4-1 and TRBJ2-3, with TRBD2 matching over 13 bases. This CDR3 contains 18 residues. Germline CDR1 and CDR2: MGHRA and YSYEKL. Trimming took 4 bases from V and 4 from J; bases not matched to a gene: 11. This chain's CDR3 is CASSPTPTSGGGSDTQYF. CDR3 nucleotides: TGCGCCAGCAGCCCCACTCCAACTAGCGGGGGGGGTTCAGATACGCAGTATTTT.

The CDR3 nucleotides are TGTGCCAGCAGCCTCACCCCAGGGTCCTACACCTTC. Protein sequence: CASSLTPGSYTF. This chain uses TRBV7-8 with TRBJ1-2; perhaps TRBD1 as D (5 bases). Deletions cut 5 bases from V and 10 bases from J, with 14 bases between. This CDR3 comprises 12 residues. Looked up from germline, CDR1 is SGHVS and CDR2 is FQNEAQ.

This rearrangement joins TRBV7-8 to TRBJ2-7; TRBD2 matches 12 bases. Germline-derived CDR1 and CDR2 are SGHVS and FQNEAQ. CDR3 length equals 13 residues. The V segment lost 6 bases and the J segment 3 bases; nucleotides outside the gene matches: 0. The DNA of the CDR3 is TGTGCCAGCAGACTAGCGGGGGGCTACGAGCAGTACTTC. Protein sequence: CASRLAGGYEQYF.

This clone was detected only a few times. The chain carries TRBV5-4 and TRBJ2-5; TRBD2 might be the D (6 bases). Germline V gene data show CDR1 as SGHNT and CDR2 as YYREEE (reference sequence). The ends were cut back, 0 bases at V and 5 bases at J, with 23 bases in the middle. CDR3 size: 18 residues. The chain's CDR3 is CASSLVASRGIGGETQYF. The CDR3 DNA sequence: TGTGCCAGCAGCTTGGTAGCTTCGCGGGGCATTGGTGGGGAGACCCAGTACTTC.

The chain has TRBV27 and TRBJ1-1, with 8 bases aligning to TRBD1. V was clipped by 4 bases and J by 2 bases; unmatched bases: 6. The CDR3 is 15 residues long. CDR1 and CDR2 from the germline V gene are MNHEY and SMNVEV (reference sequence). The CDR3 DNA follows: TGTGCCAGCAGTTCACCCGGACAGGGCAACACTGAAGCTTTCTTT. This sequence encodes CASSSPGQGNTEAFF.

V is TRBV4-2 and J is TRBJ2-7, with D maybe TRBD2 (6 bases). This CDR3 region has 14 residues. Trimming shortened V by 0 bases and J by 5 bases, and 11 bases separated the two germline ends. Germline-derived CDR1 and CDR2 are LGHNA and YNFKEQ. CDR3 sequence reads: CASSQDPREDEQYF. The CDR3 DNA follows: TGTGCCAGCAGCCAAGATCCCAGGGAGGACGAGCAGTACTTC.

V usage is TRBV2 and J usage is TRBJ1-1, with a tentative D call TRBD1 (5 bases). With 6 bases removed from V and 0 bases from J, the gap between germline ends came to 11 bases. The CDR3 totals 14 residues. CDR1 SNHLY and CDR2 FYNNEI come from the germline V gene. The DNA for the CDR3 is TGTGCCAGCAGGTACAGGTTCATGAACACTGAAGCTTTCTTT. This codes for CASRYRFMNTEAFF.

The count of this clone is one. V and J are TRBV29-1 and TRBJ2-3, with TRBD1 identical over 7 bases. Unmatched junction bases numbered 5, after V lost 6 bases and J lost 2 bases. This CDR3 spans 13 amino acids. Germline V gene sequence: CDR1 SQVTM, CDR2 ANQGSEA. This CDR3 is CSVPTGNTDTQYF. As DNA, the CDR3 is TGCAGCGTCCCGACAGGGAACACAGATACGCAGTATTTT.

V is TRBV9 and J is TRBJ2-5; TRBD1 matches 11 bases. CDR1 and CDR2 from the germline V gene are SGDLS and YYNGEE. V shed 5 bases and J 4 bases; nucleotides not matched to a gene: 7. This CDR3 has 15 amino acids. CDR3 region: CASSAWTGGRETQYF. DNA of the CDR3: TGTGCCAGCAGTGCGTGGACAGGGGGCAGAGAGACCCAGTACTTC.

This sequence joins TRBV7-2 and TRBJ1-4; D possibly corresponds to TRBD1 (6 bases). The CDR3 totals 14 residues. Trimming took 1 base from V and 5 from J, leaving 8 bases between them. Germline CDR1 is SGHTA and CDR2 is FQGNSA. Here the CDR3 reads CASSLVTGNEKLFF. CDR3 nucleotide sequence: TGTGCCAGCAGCTTAGTTACAGGGAATGAAAAACTGTTTTTT.

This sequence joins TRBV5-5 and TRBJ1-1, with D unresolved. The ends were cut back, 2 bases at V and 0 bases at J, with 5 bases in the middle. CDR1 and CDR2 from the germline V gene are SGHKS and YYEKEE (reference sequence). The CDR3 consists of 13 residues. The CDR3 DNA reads TGTGCCAGCAGCTTCGACGTGAACACTGAAGCTTTCTTT. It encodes CASSFDVNTEAFF. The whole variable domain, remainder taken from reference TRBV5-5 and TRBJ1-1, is DAGVTQSPTHLIKTRGQQVTLRCSPISGHKSVSWYQQVLGQGPQFIFQYYEKEERGRGNFPDRFSARQFPNYSSELNVNALLLGDSALYLCASSFDVNTEAFFGQGTRLTVV.

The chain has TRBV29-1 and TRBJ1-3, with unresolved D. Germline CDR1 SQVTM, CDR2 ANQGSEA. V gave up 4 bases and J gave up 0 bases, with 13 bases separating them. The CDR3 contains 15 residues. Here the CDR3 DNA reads TGCAGCGTTGCTTCACTGAGACCCTCTGGAAACACCATATATTTT. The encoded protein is CSVASLRPSGNTIYF.

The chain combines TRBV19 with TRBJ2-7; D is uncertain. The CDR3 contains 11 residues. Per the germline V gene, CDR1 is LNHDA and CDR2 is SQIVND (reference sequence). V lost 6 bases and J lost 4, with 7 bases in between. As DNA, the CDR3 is TGTGCCAGTAGCTCTCGGTACGAGCAGTACTTC. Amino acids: CASSSRYEQYF.

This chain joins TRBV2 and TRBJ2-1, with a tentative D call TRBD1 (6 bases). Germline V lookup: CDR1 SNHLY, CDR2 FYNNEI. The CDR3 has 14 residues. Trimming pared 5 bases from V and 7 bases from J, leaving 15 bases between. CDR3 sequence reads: CASSLGALGNEQFF. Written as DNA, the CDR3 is TGTGCCAGCAGTCTGGGGGCCCTAGGGAATGAGCAGTTCTTC. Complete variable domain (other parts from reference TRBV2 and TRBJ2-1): EPEVTQTPSHQVTQMGQEVILRCVPISNHLYFYWYRQILGQKVEFLVSFYNNEISEKSEIFDDQFSVERPDGSNFTLKIRSTKLEDSAMYFCASSLGALGNEQFFGPGTRLTVL.

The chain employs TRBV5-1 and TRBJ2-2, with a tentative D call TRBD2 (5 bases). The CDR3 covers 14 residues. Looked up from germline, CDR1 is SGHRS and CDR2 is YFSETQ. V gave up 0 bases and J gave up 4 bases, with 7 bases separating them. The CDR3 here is CASSLDEGTGELFF. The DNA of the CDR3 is TGCGCCAGCAGCTTGGATGAGGGCACCGGGGAGCTGTTTTTT.

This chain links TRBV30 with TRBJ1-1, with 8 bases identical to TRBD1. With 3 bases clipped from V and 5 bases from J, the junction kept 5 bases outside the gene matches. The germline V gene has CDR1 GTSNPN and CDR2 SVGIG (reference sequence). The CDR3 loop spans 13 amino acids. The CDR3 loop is CAWRLQGVTEAFF. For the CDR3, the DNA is TGTGCCTGGAGGCTACAGGGGGTAACTGAAGCTTTCTTT.

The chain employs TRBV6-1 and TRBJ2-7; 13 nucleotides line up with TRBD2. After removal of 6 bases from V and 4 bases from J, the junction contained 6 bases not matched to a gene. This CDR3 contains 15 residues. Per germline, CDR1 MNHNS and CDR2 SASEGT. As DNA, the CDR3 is TGTGCCAGCAGGGAACGACTAGCGGGGGGTTACGAGCAGTACTTC. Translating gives CASRERLAGGYEQYF.

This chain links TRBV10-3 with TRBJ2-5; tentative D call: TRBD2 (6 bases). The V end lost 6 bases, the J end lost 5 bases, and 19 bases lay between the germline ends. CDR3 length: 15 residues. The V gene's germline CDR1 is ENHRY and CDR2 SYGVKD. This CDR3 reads CAISGSSGLGETQYF. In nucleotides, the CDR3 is TGTGCCATCAGCGGAAGCTCGGGACTCGGGGAGACCCAGTACTTC.

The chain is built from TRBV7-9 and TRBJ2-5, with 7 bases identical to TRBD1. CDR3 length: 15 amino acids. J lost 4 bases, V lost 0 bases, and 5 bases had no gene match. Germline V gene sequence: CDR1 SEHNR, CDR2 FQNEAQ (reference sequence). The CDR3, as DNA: TGTGCCAGCAGCTTAGCAGGACAGGATGGAGAGACCCAGTACTTC. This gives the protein CASSLAGQDGETQYF.